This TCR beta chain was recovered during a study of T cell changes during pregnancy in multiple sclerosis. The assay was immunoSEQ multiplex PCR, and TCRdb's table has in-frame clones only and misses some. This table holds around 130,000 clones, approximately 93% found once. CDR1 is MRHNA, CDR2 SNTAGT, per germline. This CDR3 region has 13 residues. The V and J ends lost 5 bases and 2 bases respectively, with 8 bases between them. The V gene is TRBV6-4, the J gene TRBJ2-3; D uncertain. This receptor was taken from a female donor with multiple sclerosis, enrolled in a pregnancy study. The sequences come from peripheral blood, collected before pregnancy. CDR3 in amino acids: CASSHTATDTQYF. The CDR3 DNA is TGTGCCAGCAGTCACACAGCCACAGATACGCAGTATTTT.